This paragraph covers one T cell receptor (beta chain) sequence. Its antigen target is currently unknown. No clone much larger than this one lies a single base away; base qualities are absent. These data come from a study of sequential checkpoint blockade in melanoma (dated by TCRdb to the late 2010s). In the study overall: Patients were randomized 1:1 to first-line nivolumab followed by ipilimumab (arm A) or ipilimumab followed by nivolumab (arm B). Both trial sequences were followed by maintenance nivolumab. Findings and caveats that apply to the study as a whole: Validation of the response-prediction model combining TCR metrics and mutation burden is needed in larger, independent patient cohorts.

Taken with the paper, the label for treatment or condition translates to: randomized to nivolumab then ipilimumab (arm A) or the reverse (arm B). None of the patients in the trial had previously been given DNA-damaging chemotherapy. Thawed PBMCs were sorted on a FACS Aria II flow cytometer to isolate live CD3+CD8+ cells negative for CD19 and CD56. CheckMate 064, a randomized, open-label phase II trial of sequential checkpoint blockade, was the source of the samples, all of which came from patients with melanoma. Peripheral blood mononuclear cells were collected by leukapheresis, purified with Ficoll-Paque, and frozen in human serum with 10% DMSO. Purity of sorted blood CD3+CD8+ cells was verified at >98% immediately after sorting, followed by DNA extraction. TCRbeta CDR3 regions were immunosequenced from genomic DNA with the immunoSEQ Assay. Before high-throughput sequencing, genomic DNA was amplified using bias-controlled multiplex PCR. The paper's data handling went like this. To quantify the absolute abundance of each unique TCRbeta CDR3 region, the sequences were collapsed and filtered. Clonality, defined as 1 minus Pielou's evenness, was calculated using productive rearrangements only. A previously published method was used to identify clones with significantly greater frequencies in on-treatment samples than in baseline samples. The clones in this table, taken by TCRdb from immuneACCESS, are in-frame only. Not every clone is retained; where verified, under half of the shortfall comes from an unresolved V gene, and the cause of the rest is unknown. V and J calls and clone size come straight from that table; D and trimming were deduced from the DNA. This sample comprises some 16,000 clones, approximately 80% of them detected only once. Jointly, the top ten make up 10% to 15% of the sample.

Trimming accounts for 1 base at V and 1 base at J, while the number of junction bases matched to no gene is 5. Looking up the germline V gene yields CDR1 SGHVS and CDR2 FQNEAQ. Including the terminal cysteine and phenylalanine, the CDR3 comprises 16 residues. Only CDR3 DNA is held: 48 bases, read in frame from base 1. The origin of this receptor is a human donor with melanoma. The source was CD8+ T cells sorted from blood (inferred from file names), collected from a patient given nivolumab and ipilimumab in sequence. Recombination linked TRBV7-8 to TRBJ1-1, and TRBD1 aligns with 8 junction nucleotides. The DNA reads TGTGCCAGCAGCTTAGGGGGAGGGACAGGGAACACTGAAGCTTTCTTT. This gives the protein CASSLGGGTGNTEAFF.